The clone carrying this T cell receptor (beta chain) was found many times. This sample is part of a study of response to subunit inactivated influenza vaccine. MiXCR, run by TCRdb on the RT-PCR reads, gives a single entry per CDR3 protein. The table records 400,000 to 650,000 distinct CDR3 sequences, under 8.5% of them present only once. CDR1 and CDR2 (germline): LGHNA, YNFKEQ. The CDR3 is 19 amino acids. Losses at the gene ends were 0 bases for V and 3 bases for J; bases not matched to a gene: 15. The source material was PBMCs from blood, sampled about 24 months after vaccination. The receptor's source is a man aged 50 to 69 who received an inactivated influenza vaccine. This chain connects TRBV4-2 to TRBJ2-5; 8 bases align to TRBD2. CDR3 sequence reads: CASSQDLGGGPYWEETQYF. CDR3 DNA: TGTGCCAGCAGCCAAGATTTGGGCGGGGGGCCCTATTGGGAAGAGACCCAGTACTTC.